This T cell receptor (beta chain) was documented in a study of T cell responses to AZD1222 COVID-19 vaccine. As concerns this clone: The antigen is not known.

Sequenced by immunoSEQ multiplex PCR; TCRdb stores in-frame clones only, minus some. This table holds tens of thousands of clones, 70% to 85% found once. Overall study findings and caveats: Spike-specific TCR breadth and depth rose after two AZD1222 doses. None of the repertoires were sampled until the peak T cell response had passed. With dominance at 160-218 and 743-854, vaccine-associated CD4 TCRs spanned spike.

Germline V gene sequence: CDR1 LNHDA, CDR2 SQIVND (reference sequence). The J segment lost 8 bases and the V segment lost 1 base, leaving 10 bases of the junction unmatched. CDR3 length: 15 residues. The material sequenced was peripheral blood, taken on day 0 of AZD1222 vaccination. The chain employs TRBV19 and TRBJ1-2; 7 bases are shared with TRBD1. This TCR was sampled from an adult in good health. CDR3 in DNA: TGTGCCAGTAGTATAGGGATCGGGACAGCCGGGGGCTACACCTTC. It specifies CASSIGIGTAGGYTF.